Listed below are T cell receptor beta chains from one sample, sequenced in a study of blood T cell repertoires in COVID-19. Profiled with immunoSEQ multiplex PCR; TCRdb holds only in-frame clones, not every one. The sample carries approximately 200,000 clones, about 86% recorded once. What was sequenced was peripheral blood. These TCRs come from a woman in her fifties or sixties with acute or convalescent COVID-19. The CDR3 runs from the conserved cysteine through the conserved F or W. Where a row states a size, it is once, few, many or the class of an expanded clone; other rows omit it.

j_gene: TRBJ2-6
abundance: -
v_gene: TRBV19
CDR3aa: CASSISPSGANVLTF

j_gene: TRBJ1-1
abundance: -
v_gene: TRBV29-1
CDR3aa: CSVGPGTLGGTEAFF

j_gene: TRBJ1-1
abundance: -
v_gene: TRBV5-1
CDR3aa: CASSSLGQVNTEAFF

j_gene: TRBJ1-2
abundance: -
v_gene: TRBV19
CDR3aa: CASSGTGTGSYYGYTF

j_gene: TRBJ2-2
abundance: -
v_gene: TRBV29-1
CDR3aa: CSVLRTGNTGELFF

j_gene: TRBJ2-5
abundance: -
v_gene: TRBV30
CDR3aa: CAWSNGGRSQETQYF

j_gene: TRBJ1-3
abundance: -
v_gene: TRBV6-1
CDR3aa: CASSEEQGPGNTIYF

j_gene: TRBJ1-5
abundance: -
v_gene: TRBV7-9
CDR3aa: CASSPIGGQPQHF

j_gene: TRBJ1-1
abundance: once
v_gene: TRBV19
CDR3aa: CASSSVQGSTEAFF

j_gene: TRBJ2-1
abundance: -
v_gene: TRBV20-1
CDR3aa: CSASSRLKVEQFF

j_gene: TRBJ2-7
abundance: -
v_gene: TRBV7-2
CDR3aa: CASSLLAGPYEQYF

j_gene: TRBJ2-2
abundance: -
v_gene: TRBV5-4
CDR3aa: CASSPWESGELFF

j_gene: TRBJ2-3
abundance: -
v_gene: TRBV30
CDR3aa: CAWKGTDTQYF

j_gene: TRBJ2-1
abundance: -
v_gene: TRBV10-1
CDR3aa: CASQRSLYNEQFF

j_gene: TRBJ2-5
abundance: -
v_gene: TRBV5-1
CDR3aa: CASSLSLIETQYF

j_gene: TRBJ2-7
abundance: -
v_gene: TRBV27
CDR3aa: CASSLFGGEVYEQYF

j_gene: TRBJ1-6
abundance: once
v_gene: TRBV7-9
CDR3aa: CASSLLPGQGSSPLHF

j_gene: TRBJ2-1
abundance: -
v_gene: TRBV10-1
CDR3aa: CASSESTGYNEQFF

j_gene: TRBJ1-5
abundance: -
v_gene: TRBV5-1
CDR3aa: CASSEGTGYQPQHF

j_gene: TRBJ1-4
abundance: -
v_gene: TRBV24-1
CDR3aa: CATSDSPGQGGEKLFF